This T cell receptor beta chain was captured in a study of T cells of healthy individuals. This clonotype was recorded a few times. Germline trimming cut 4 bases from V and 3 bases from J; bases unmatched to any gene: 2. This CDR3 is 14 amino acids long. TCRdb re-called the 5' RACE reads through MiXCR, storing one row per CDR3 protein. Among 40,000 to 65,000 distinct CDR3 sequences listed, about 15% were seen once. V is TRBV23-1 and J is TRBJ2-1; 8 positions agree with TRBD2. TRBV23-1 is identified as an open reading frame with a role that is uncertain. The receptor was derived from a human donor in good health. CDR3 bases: TGCGCCAGCAGTCGTCGGGGGGGCTACAATGAGCAGTTCTTC. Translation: CASSRRGGYNEQFF.